One and the same sample provided the 20 T cell receptor beta chains below, sequenced in a study of human T cells and chemical hapten exposure (TCRdb year 2021). Reading the label with the study, this specimen's time point is: pre-sensitization, week 0. Read against the paper, the sample's treatment or condition label means: therapeutic diphenylcyclopropenone sensitization with weekly scalp DPC. Libraries were built with RACE. The sequencer listed for this sample is NextSeq 500. The raw public data were reprocessed by TCRdb itself: fastp quality trimming at Q25, MiXCR clonotype calling, in-frame beta chains only. Each CDR3 protein appears once, grouped with its most common genes and DNA. Across this sample there are 180,000 or so distinct CDR3 sequences, with just under 30% seen only once. Just under 3% of the sample belongs to the ten largest clones. The sequencing used whole blood, collected in connection with sensitization to the hapten diphenylcyclopropenone (DPC). The receptor source for this set is a young woman with alopecia areata. Some clones in this sample may be carry-over from other donors' samples.

This clonotype came up once. The J gene is TRBJ2-5, the V gene TRBV10-3, with 12 nucleotides matching TRBD2. V lost 10 bases, J lost 4 bases, and 13 bases stayed unmatched. Germline CDR1 and CDR2: ENHRY and SYGVKD. The CDR3 runs 16 residues. CDR3 DNA: TGTGCCACCGGCAGCAACCTAGCGGGAGGGCCAGAGACCCAGTACTTC. It translates to CATGSNLAGGPETQYF.

The J gene is TRBJ2-7, the V gene TRBV6-2 or TRBV6-3; 7 positions match TRBD1. There are 15 residues in the CDR3. CDR1 MNHEY and CDR2 SVGEGT come from the germline V gene. V lost 7 bases to trimming and J lost 1 base; unmatched junction nucleotides: 10. In DNA form, the CDR3 reads TGTGCCAGCACTCCTACGGGGACAGCGTCCTACGAGCAGTACTTC. This translates into CASTPTGTASYEQYF.

The chain uses TRBV28 and TRBJ2-7; 10 bases align to TRBD2. Germline assignment: CDR1 MDHEN and CDR2 SYDVKM. J lost 4 bases, V lost 4 bases, and 10 bases had no gene match. This CDR3 spans 16 amino acids. The CDR3 bases are TGTGCCAGCAGTTCCGGCGGACTAGCGGACTTTTACGAGCAGTACTTC. This codes for CASSSGGLADFYEQYF.

This clonotype was counted a few times. The chain joins TRBV20-1 to TRBJ1-1, with D possibly matching TRBD1 (5 bases). Trimming pared 7 bases from V and 1 base from J, leaving 16 bases between. The CDR3 length is 14 residues. Germline assignment: CDR1 DFQATT and CDR2 SNEGSKA (reference sequence). Here the CDR3 DNA reads TGCAGTGGCCGCCGCGGGGCGACGAACACTGAAGCTTTCTTT. It yields the protein CSGRRGATNTEAFF.

The chain joins TRBV29-1 to TRBJ2-5; no reliable D call. The V gene lost 4 bases and the J gene lost 1 base, with 7 bases spanning the gap. The CDR3 totals 12 residues. CDR1 and CDR2 (germline): SQVTM, ANQGSEA. The CDR3 DNA follows: TGCAGCGTTGCGGCTACCCAAGAGACCCAGTACTTC. It encodes CSVAATQETQYF.

This sequence joins TRBV19 and TRBJ2-3, with TRBD1 matching over 9 bases. The V gene end was trimmed by 6 bases and the J gene end by 7 bases; junction bases not matched to a gene: 11. The CDR3 extends over 15 amino acids. The V gene's germline CDR1 is LNHDA and CDR2 SQIVND (reference sequence). The CDR3 here is CASSTPGTGPHTQYF. The CDR3 bases are TGTGCCAGTAGCACCCCCGGGACAGGGCCCCATACGCAGTATTTT. The full variable domain, completed using reference TRBV19 and TRBJ2-3, is DGGITQSPKYLFRKEGQNVTLSCEQNLNHDAMYWYRQDPGQGLRLIYYSQIVNDFQKGDIAEGYSVSREKKESFPLTVTSAQKNPTAFYLCASSTPGTGPHTQYFGPGTRLTVL.

This clonotype came up many times. CDR3: CASSLGFGAGYTF. The CDR3, as DNA: TGTGCCAGCAGCTTAGGATTCGGGGCTGGCTACACCTTC. This chain connects TRBV7-9 to TRBJ1-2; tentative D call: TRBD1 (5 bases). Looked up from germline, CDR1 is SEHNR and CDR2 is FQNEAQ (reference sequence). CDR3 length: 13 amino acids. V lost 1 base, J lost 7 bases, and 10 bases lay in between.

This clonotype was observed a few times. V is TRBV7-2 and J is TRBJ2-7, with D tentatively TRBD1 (6 bases). The CDR3 sequence is 14 residues long. Trimming cost V 1 base and J 6 bases, with 13 bases left between them. Germline CDR1 reads SGHTA; CDR2 reads FQGNSA. The CDR3 bases are TGTGCCAGCAGCTTAGACAGGGTCGTTTCCGAGCAGTACTTC. As protein: CASSLDRVVSEQYF.

The chain couples TRBV2 to TRBJ2-3; TRBD1 aligns across 9 bases. Per the germline V gene, CDR1 is SNHLY and CDR2 is FYNNEI. V shed 3 bases and J 3 bases; nucleotides not matched to a gene: 7. CDR3 length: 16 residues. The CDR3 DNA reads TGTGCCAGCAGTGATCCCCTACAGGGGGCAACAGATACGCAGTATTTT. Amino acids: CASSDPLQGATDTQYF.

The sample holds a few counts of this clonotype. An end of the junction differs from the germline gene, which may be a read error. The chain links TRBV29-1 to TRBJ2-5, with D hard to call. Germline V gene data show CDR1 as SQVTM and CDR2 as ANQGSEA. This CDR3 is built from 13 residues. CDR3 residues: CSVEAEYQETQYF. As DNA, the CDR3 is TGCAGCGTAGAAGCAGAGTACCAAGAGACCCAGTACTTC.

Worth noting for this clonotype: This may come from a read error, since a much larger clone is one base off. The CDR3 loop reads CAGSLDEKLFF. The CDR3 nucleotides read TGTGCCGGCAGTTTAGATGAAAAACTGTTTTTT. This chain links TRBV12-3 or TRBV12-4 with TRBJ1-4; D unresolved. The CDR3 sequence is 11 residues long.

There are a few counts of this clonotype. The chain carries TRBV28 and TRBJ1-3, with 8 bases identical to TRBD1. V lost 5 bases, J lost 2 bases, and 2 bases stayed unmatched. The CDR3 runs 14 residues. Germline-derived CDR1 and CDR2 are MDHEN and SYDVKM. Written as DNA, the CDR3 is TGTGCCAGCAGTCGGACAGGGACTGGAAACACCATATATTTT. The encoded protein is CASSRTGTGNTIYF.

The chain uses TRBV28 and TRBJ2-1, with no clear D. CDR1 MDHEN and CDR2 SYDVKM come from the germline V gene. The CDR3 is 13 residues long. V was shortened by 5 bases and J by 8 bases, with 13 bases between the two germline ends. CDR3 in DNA: TGTGCCAGCAGTCGAAACCTTCGCGATGAGCAGTTCTTC. It codes for CASSRNLRDEQFF.

The chain joins TRBV21-1 to TRBJ2-4; the table gives TRBD2 as D, unverified against the DNA. TRBV21-1 is classified as a pseudogene. This CDR3 comprises 18 residues. The CDR3 loop is CASSPGLAGFITKNIQYF. The DNA of the CDR3 is TGTGCCAGCAGTCCGGGACTAGCGGGATTTATAACCAAAAACATTCAGTACTTC.

This clonotype was seen a handful of times. The J gene is TRBJ2-7, the V gene TRBV5-1; 10 nucleotides align to TRBD2. CDR3 size: 15 residues. The V gene end was trimmed by 4 bases and the J gene end by 2 bases; junction bases not matched to a gene: 6. The germline gives CDR1 SGHRS, CDR2 YFSETQ. The CDR3 sequence is CASSAGTSETYEQYF. Written as DNA, the CDR3 is TGCGCCAGCAGCGCCGGGACTAGCGAGACCTACGAGCAGTACTTC. The whole variable domain, filled in from reference TRBV5-1 and TRBJ2-7, reads KAGVTQTPRYLIKTRGQQVTLSCSPISGHRSVSWYQQTPGQGLQFLFEYFSETQRNKGNFPGRFSGRQFSNSRSEMNVSTLELGDSALYLCASSAGTSETYEQYFGPGTRLTVT.

V usage is TRBV21-1 and J usage is TRBJ1-4. TRBV21-1 corresponds to a pseudogene. The CDR3 is 14 residues long. CDR3 bases: TGTGCCAGCCCAGCGGCAGGTCGTCCTGAAAAACTGTTTTTT. Translation: CASPAAGRPEKLFF.

This clonotype was counted many times. V gene TRBV5-1 combines with J gene TRBJ1-1; the D is unclear. Trimming stripped 0 bases from V and 1 base from J, with 7 bases between. The CDR3 has 14 residues. Per germline, CDR1 SGHRS and CDR2 YFSETQ. Here the CDR3 DNA reads TGCGCCAGCAGCTTGGGACAATCGAACACTGAAGCTTTCTTT. Translating gives CASSLGQSNTEAFF. Filled out from reference TRBV5-1 and TRBJ1-1, the complete variable domain reads KAGVTQTPRYLIKTRGQQVTLSCSPISGHRSVSWYQQTPGQGLQFLFEYFSETQRNKGNFPGRFSGRQFSNSRSEMNVSTLELGDSALYLCASSLGQSNTEAFFGQGTRLTVV.

J is TRBJ2-1 and V is TRBV7-6; D not resolved. The CDR3 length is 13 residues. Germline V gene lookup returns CDR1 SGHVS and CDR2 FNYEAQ. Between the trimmed V and J ends, which lost 5 bases and 6 bases, there was a span of 11 bases. CDR3 protein: CASSPPNSNEQFF. For the CDR3, the DNA is TGTGCCAGCAGCCCACCTAACAGCAATGAGCAGTTCTTC.

This clonotype was counted between two and nine times. This chain links TRBV28 with TRBJ1-1, with TRBD1 as a possible D gene (6 bases). The CDR3 is 12 amino acids. Germline CDR1 and CDR2: MDHEN and SYDVKM. Trimming removed 11 bases at V and 9 bases at J, with 19 bases between. CDR3 protein: CAGGTPGTQAFF. The CDR3 DNA reads as TGTGCCGGGGGGACCCCCGGGACACAAGCTTTCTTT.

This clonotype showed up many times. In nucleotides, the CDR3 is TGTGCCAGCAGCTTACCTAGACAGGGGGATCGACAAGAGACCCAGTACTTC. It encodes CASSLPRQGDRQETQYF. The chain combines TRBV7-8 with TRBJ2-5, with 9 bases fitting TRBD1. Germline values: CDR1 SGHVS, CDR2 FQNEAQ. The junction had 9 bases not matched to a gene; V was cut back by 2 bases and J by 2 bases. The CDR3 is 17 amino acids.